The source of this T cell receptor beta chain is a study of cytomegalovirus exposure and HLA in healthy donors. The table lists this clone with a count of one. The CDR3 covers 15 residues. Germline assignment: CDR1 SGHRS and CDR2 YFSETQ. After removal of 3 bases from V and 1 base from J, the junction contained 5 bases not matched to a gene. Each donor was nominally healthy when sampled (though unrecorded immune exposures were likely). Vbeta (60) and Jbeta (13) primers were used in the PCR. Using immunoSEQ multiplex PCR, the repertoire was profiled, and TCRdb retains in-frame clones only, with some absent. The table records some 150,000 clones, about four fifths of them present only once.

The sequenced sample was PBMCs. This sequence was found in a man in his thirties or forties in good health and CMV-seropositive. The chain is built from TRBV5-1 and TRBJ2-3, with 7 nucleotides matching TRBD1. CDR3: CASSSGDSRTDTQYF. The CDR3 DNA sequence: TGCGCCAGCAGCTCAGGGGACAGCCGCACAGATACGCAGTATTTT.